The 9 T cell receptor beta chains given below trace back to one sample, sequenced in a study of Ad26.COV2.S vaccination and SARS-CoV-2 variants. Generated by immunoSEQ multiplex PCR, the TCRdb table keeps only in-frame clones and is missing some. The table records about 350,000 clones, less than 90% of them present only once. The treatment is: some 20 received Ad26.COV2.S at low or high dose, single or two shots; about five received placebo; per-sample allocation not given. Samples came from day 63 after the first vaccine or placebo injection. Material: peripheral blood, obtained in a trial of Ad26.COV2.S vaccine versus placebo. These receptors were taken from a person between 18 and 59 years old who received the Ad26.COV2.S COVID-19 vaccine or a placebo.

This chain links TRBV9 with TRBJ1-2, with a weak D call TRBD1 (6 bases). This CDR3 comprises 14 residues. CDR1 is SGDLS and CDR2 is YYNGEE in the germline V gene. V was cut by 4 bases and J by 4 bases, with 14 bases left in between. The CDR3 sequence is CASSPTTGIYGYTF. Written as DNA, the CDR3 is TGTGCCAGCAGCCCGACGACAGGAATCTATGGCTACACCTTC.

V is TRBV9 and J is TRBJ1-1; weak D call: TRBD1 (5 bases). Germline V gene lookup returns CDR1 SGDLS and CDR2 YYNGEE. Trimming stripped 0 bases from V and 4 bases from J, with 13 bases between. This CDR3 has 15 residues. Written as DNA, the CDR3 is TGTGCCAGCAGCGTAGGGAGTGCTGGGGGCACTGAAGCTTTCTTT. The encoded protein is CASSVGSAGGTEAFF.

This clone is a singleton in its sample. The V and J genes are TRBV28 and TRBJ1-5; 7 bases line up with TRBD1. CDR3 length: 17 amino acids. V was pared by 2 bases and J by 0 bases, with 7 bases of the junction left unmatched. Germline V gene data show CDR1 as MDHEN and CDR2 as SYDVKM. The CDR3 DNA reads TGTGCCAGCAGTTTAGAAGACAGGGCGAATAGCAATCAGCCCCAGCATTTT. Protein sequence: CASSLEDRANSNQPQHF.

This clone appeared a single time. The junction and the germline gene differ at one end; a read error may be behind it. The CDR3 spells CASSVGGYSSPLHF. In DNA form, the CDR3 reads TGTGCCAGCAGCGTCGGGGGCTATAGTTCACCCCTCCACTTT. The chain employs TRBV9 and TRBJ1-6, with D possibly matching TRBD1 (6 bases). The length of the CDR3 is 14 residues. The germline gives CDR1 SGDLS, CDR2 YYNGEE.

The CDR3: CASSLVTGVGGWGTEAFF. CDR3 sequence (DNA): TGTGCCAGCAGCTTAGTTACAGGGGTTGGGGGATGGGGAACTGAAGCTTTCTTT. The chain links TRBV11-2 to TRBJ1-1; 7 bases are a match to TRBD1. The CDR3 sequence is 18 residues long. V dropped 1 base and J dropped 5; count of bases not matched to a gene: 16. Germline loops: CDR1 SGHAT, CDR2 FQNNGV.

The genes are TRBV29-1 and TRBJ2-7, with 8 bases fitting TRBD1. V trimming: 2 bases; J trimming: 2 bases; junction bases outside the gene matches: 8. The CDR3 runs to 15 residues. The V gene's germline CDR1 is SQVTM and CDR2 ANQGSEA. CDR3 sequence: CSVESEATGAYEQYF. The CDR3 DNA follows: TGCAGCGTTGAAAGCGAGGCGACAGGGGCCTACGAGCAGTACTTC.

The V call is TRBV19, the J call TRBJ2-3; D perhaps matches TRBD1 (5 bases). The CDR3 runs 16 residues. CDR1 is LNHDA and CDR2 is SQIVND in the germline V gene (reference sequence). V lost 4 bases and J lost 3, with 17 bases in between. CDR3: CASSSRASQNTDTQYF. The CDR3 region has the DNA TGTGCCAGTAGTAGCAGGGCTTCTCAGAATACAGATACGCAGTATTTT. The full variable domain, its missing parts supplied by reference TRBV19 and TRBJ2-3, is DGGITQSPKYLFRKEGQNVTLSCEQNLNHDAMYWYRQDPGQGLRLIYYSQIVNDFQKGDIAEGYSVSREKKESFPLTVTSAQKNPTAFYLCASSSRASQNTDTQYFGPGTRLTVL.

This chain connects TRBV4-3 to TRBJ2-2; D tentatively reads TRBD1 or TRBD2 (5 bases each). The V end lost 0 bases, the J end lost 2 bases, and 10 bases lay between the germline ends. CDR3 size: 16 residues. Germline CDR1 reads LGHNA; CDR2 reads YSLEER. CDR3 nucleotide sequence: TGCGCCAGCAGCCAAGATCGGGGCGATAACACCGGGGAGCTGTTTTTT. Translated, it gives CASSQDRGDNTGELFF.

The chain links TRBV2 to TRBJ2-3; D is undetermined. The CDR3 has 13 amino acids. The ends were cut back, 7 bases at V and 0 bases at J, with 8 bases in the middle. Per germline, CDR1 SNHLY and CDR2 FYNNEI. CDR3 coding DNA: TGTGCCAGCACGGGCTGGAGCACAGATACGCAGTATTTT. Encoded protein: CASTGWSTDTQYF.